The source of this T cell receptor (beta chain) is a study of blood T cell repertoires in COVID-19. Only in-frame clones appear in the TCRdb table, and some are missing; sequencing was by immunoSEQ multiplex PCR. The table records under 250,000 clones, around 85% of them present only once. This clone was counted once. The CDR3 runs to 17 residues. Germline lookup yields CDR1 SGHNT and CDR2 YENEEA. The V segment lost 5 bases and the J segment 3 bases; nucleotides outside the gene matches: 13. The sequenced sample was peripheral blood. This TCR was sampled from a woman between 70 and 85 years old with COVID-19, enrolled during active disease. V gene TRBV11-3 combines with J gene TRBJ1-2, with 9 positions matching TRBD1. The CDR3 loop reads CASSLSGTGNKDYGYTF. In nucleotides, the CDR3 is TGTGCCAGCAGCCTGTCCGGGACAGGGAATAAGGACTATGGCTACACCTTC.